The sample holds many counts of the clone carrying this T cell receptor (beta chain). The germline V gene encodes CDR1 SGHRS and CDR2 YFSETQ. Trimming took 1 base from V and 5 from J; bases not matched to a gene: 12. CDR3 size: 17 residues. The record originates from a study of Graves' ophthalmopathy and Graves' hyperthyroidism. Researchers classed hyperthyroidism as stable given no ophthalmopathy within 18 months of follow-up. Amplification from RNA transcripts yielded the TCR beta CDR3 regions. HTBI primers primed a first-round RT-PCR, and a second-round multiplex PCR followed. TCRdb fed the multiplex PCR reads into MiXCR, producing one record per CDR3 protein. This sample has about 620,000 distinct CDR3 sequences, with around a fifth found just once.

The gene calls are TRBV5-1 and TRBJ2-5; 9 nucleotides match TRBD2. Source material: peripheral blood. The clonotype comes from a young woman with stable Graves' hyperthyroidism. Some clones in this sample may be carry-over from other donors' samples. CDR3: CASSLISGGPSGETQYF. In DNA form, the CDR3 reads TGCGCCAGCAGCTTGATTAGCGGGGGACCTTCTGGGGAGACCCAGTACTTC.